Following are 6 T cell receptor beta chains from one sample sequenced in a study of cytomegalovirus exposure and HLA in healthy donors (dated 2017 in TCRdb). Preparation of the library involved the immunoSEQ multiplex PCR assay. The multiplex PCR relied on a mix of 60 forward primers for TCR Vbeta segments and 13 reverse primers for TCR Jbeta segments. TCRdb stores this immuneACCESS table with in-frame sequences only. Part of the clones is absent; in the studies checked, under half of the shortfall reflects unresolved V genes, and no reason is known for the rest. The sample includes some 250,000 clones, with roughly four fifths observed a single time. The ten top clones hold about 8% of the sample. The sample was PBMCs. The receptors here all came from a woman aged 60 to 75 in good health and CMV-seropositive.

The chain employs TRBV5-1 and TRBJ2-5; 9 nucleotides agree with TRBD1. The CDR3 runs 15 residues. Trimming removed 5 bases from V and 5 bases from J; junction bases left unmatched: 10. Germline V gives CDR1 SGHRS, CDR2 YFSETQ. CDR3 protein: CASRMGQGQWETQYF. The CDR3 region has the DNA TGCGCCAGCAGAATGGGACAGGGTCAATGGGAGACCCAGTACTTC. The full variable domain, completed using reference TRBV5-1 and TRBJ2-5, is KAGVTQTPRYLIKTRGQQVTLSCSPISGHRSVSWYQQTPGQGLQFLFEYFSETQRNKGNFPGRFSGRQFSNSRSEMNVSTLELGDSALYLCASRMGQGQWETQYFGPGTRLLVL.

This rearrangement joins TRBV9 to TRBJ1-2, with 8 bases aligning to TRBD1. The CDR3 runs 14 residues. The germline gives CDR1 SGDLS, CDR2 YYNGEE. V gave up 3 bases and J gave up 4 bases; unmatched junction bases: 5. The CDR3 DNA sequence: TGTGCCAGCAGCGCCAGGACAGGGTCCTATGGCTACACCTTC. Translated, it gives CASSARTGSYGYTF.

V gene TRBV7-9 combines with J gene TRBJ2-3; 13 bases are a match to TRBD2. Trimming at V came to 3 bases and at J to 5 bases, leaving 5 bases not matched to a gene. CDR1 and CDR2 (germline): SEHNR, FQNEAQ (reference sequence). The CDR3 loop spans 16 amino acids. The CDR3 sequence is CASSLGGTSGKDTQYF. The DNA for the CDR3 is TGTGCCAGCAGCTTGGGTGGGACTAGCGGGAAAGATACGCAGTATTTT.

The chain employs TRBV5-5 and TRBJ1-2; D gene ambiguous. Trimming took 2 bases from V and 6 from J, leaving 14 bases between them. Germline V gives CDR1 SGHKS, CDR2 YYEKEE (reference sequence). The CDR3 loop spans 14 amino acids. The CDR3 sequence: CASSFYQRLDGYTF. CDR3 bases: TGTGCCAGCAGCTTTTATCAGCGACTGGATGGCTACACCTTC.

This clone has a handful of counts. The junction departs from the called germline gene at one end, perhaps through a read error. The CDR3 protein is CSSSLVYSGNTIYF. As DNA, the CDR3 is TGTTCCAGCAGCTTAGTCTATTCTGGAAACACCATATATTTT. V is TRBV7-9 and J is TRBJ1-3, with no clear D. The V gene's germline CDR1 is SEHNR and CDR2 FQNEAQ (reference sequence). The CDR3 loop spans 14 amino acids.

The chain joins TRBV25-1 to TRBJ1-5, with TRBD1 as a possible D gene (5 bases). Germline V gene data show CDR1 as MGHDK and CDR2 as SYGVNS. The CDR3 consists of 13 residues. Trimming cost V 6 bases and J 0 bases, with 6 bases left between them. The CDR3 nucleotides are TGTGCCAGCAGAACAGGTAGCAATCAGCCCCAGCATTTT. Its translation is CASRTGSNQPQHF.